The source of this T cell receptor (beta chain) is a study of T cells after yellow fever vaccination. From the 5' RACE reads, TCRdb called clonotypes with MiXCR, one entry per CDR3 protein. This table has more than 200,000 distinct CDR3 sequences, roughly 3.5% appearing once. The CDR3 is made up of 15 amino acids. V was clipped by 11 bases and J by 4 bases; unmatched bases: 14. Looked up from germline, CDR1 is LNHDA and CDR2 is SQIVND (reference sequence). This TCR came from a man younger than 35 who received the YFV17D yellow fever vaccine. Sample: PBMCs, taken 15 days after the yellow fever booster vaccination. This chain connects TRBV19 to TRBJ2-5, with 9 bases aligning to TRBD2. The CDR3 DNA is TGTGCCGGGTCCGAGGTGGCGGGGGGGCCAGAGACCCAGTACTTC. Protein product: CAGSEVAGGPETQYF. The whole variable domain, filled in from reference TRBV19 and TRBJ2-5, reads DGGITQSPKYLFRKEGQNVTLSCEQNLNHDAMYWYRQDPGQGLRLIYYSQIVNDFQKGDIAEGYSVSREKKESFPLTVTSAQKNPTAFYLCAGSEVAGGPETQYFGPGTRLLVL.